One and the same sample provided the 24 T cell receptor beta chains below, sequenced in a study of blood T cell repertoires in COVID-19. Profiling relied on immunoSEQ multiplex PCR, and the TCRdb table lists in-frame clones only, not all of them. The sample carries about 270,000 clones, more than 75% recorded once. The sample comprised PBMCs or T cells enriched from blood (not recorded which). These receptors were collected from a woman between 40 and 50 years old with acute COVID-19.

The chain employs TRBV5-6 and TRBJ2-3, with TRBD1 identical over 7 bases. With 4 bases clipped from V and 2 bases from J, the junction kept 4 bases outside the gene matches. This CDR3 is 14 amino acids long. Per the germline V gene, CDR1 is SGHDT and CDR2 is YYEEEE. CDR3 nucleotides: TGTGCCAGCAGCCTGGGACAGATCACAGATACGCAGTATTTT. It encodes CASSLGQITDTQYF.

The chain links TRBV29-1 to TRBJ1-1, with TRBD1 as a possible D gene (5 bases). CDR1 is SQVTM, CDR2 ANQGSEA, per germline. There are 15 residues in the CDR3. Trimming took 1 base from V and 0 from J, leaving 12 bases between them. The CDR3 reads CSVEGGGKVNTEAFF. The DNA of the CDR3 is TGCAGCGTTGAAGGGGGGGGGAAAGTGAACACTGAAGCTTTCTTT.

The gene calls are TRBV7-2 and TRBJ2-7; 9 nucleotides align to TRBD1. The trim removed 5 bases at V and 3 bases at J, leaving 2 bases unmatched. The CDR3 is made up of 13 amino acids. CDR1 is SGHTA and CDR2 is FQGNSA in the germline V gene. CDR3 nucleotides: TGTGCCAGCAGCGCGGACAGGGGCTACGAGCAGTACTTC. Its translation: CASSADRGYEQYF.

The chain employs TRBV28 and TRBJ2-7, with D perhaps TRBD2 (5 bases). This CDR3 region has 14 residues. The germline gives CDR1 MDHEN, CDR2 SYDVKM. The V end was cut by 8 bases, the J end by 2 bases, with 16 bases between. CDR3 in amino acids: CASSRIGSTYEQYF. DNA for the CDR3: TGTGCCAGCTCTCGGATAGGGAGCACCTACGAGCAGTACTTC.

V usage is TRBV19 and J usage is TRBJ1-6, with no clear D. CDR3 size: 14 residues. Germline V gene sequence: CDR1 LNHDA, CDR2 SQIVND (reference sequence). Trimming cost V 8 bases and J 11 bases, with 19 bases left between them. The CDR3 bases are TGTGCCAGTGGTAATATCCGGGCCGGGGCACCCCTCCACTTT. Translated: CASGNIRAGAPLHF.

The V call is TRBV5-6, the J call TRBJ1-1, with 8 bases lining up with TRBD1. J lost 2 bases, V lost 1 base, and 16 bases had no gene match. Germline V gene data show CDR1 as SGHDT and CDR2 as YYEEEE. The CDR3 has 19 amino acids. The CDR3: CASSLIRFRGPASNTEAFF. CDR3 nucleotide sequence: TGTGCCAGCAGCTTGATCCGGTTCAGGGGGCCTGCTTCAAACACTGAAGCTTTCTTT.

This chain links TRBV4-1 with TRBJ1-1; D perhaps matches TRBD1 (6 bases). The germline V gene has CDR1 MGHRA and CDR2 YSYEKL. V gave up 5 bases and J gave up 1 base, with 11 bases separating them. The CDR3 is 14 amino acids. CDR3 nucleotides: TGCGCCAGCAGCACCCGGACAGAGAACACTGAAGCTTTCTTT. Amino acid sequence: CASSTRTENTEAFF.

The chain is built from TRBV19 and TRBJ1-2; 7 bases line up with TRBD1. The V and J ends lost 4 bases and 3 bases, in that order; junction bases with no gene match: 20. Germline V gene data show CDR1 as LNHDA and CDR2 as SQIVND (reference sequence). CDR3 length: 19 residues. The CDR3 DNA sequence: TGTGCCAGTAGTACCACTAATTTACGGACAGGTCAACGAGACTATGGCTACACCTTC. It codes for CASSTTNLRTGQRDYGYTF.

The V gene is TRBV5-6, the J gene TRBJ1-3; the match to TRBD1 covers 8 bases. The CDR3 runs to 16 residues. Germline loops: CDR1 SGHDT, CDR2 YYEEEE. Germline trimming cut 5 bases from V and 3 bases from J; bases unmatched to any gene: 10. The CDR3 coding sequence is TGTGCCAGCAGACCCATGGGGACAGGCTTTGGAAACACCATATATTTT. It codes for CASRPMGTGFGNTIYF.

A single count supports this clone. The gene calls are TRBV30 and TRBJ1-3; weak D call: TRBD1 (6 bases). Per germline, CDR1 GTSNPN and CDR2 SVGIG (reference sequence). The CDR3 consists of 15 residues. The germline V and J ends were trimmed by 3 bases and 3 bases, with 15 bases remaining between them. The CDR3 spells CAWRSPGQLGNTIYF. In nucleotides, the CDR3 is TGTGCCTGGAGAAGCCCCGGACAGCTTGGAAACACCATATATTTT.

This clone was seen only a few times. J is TRBJ2-6 and V is TRBV5-1; perhaps TRBD1 as D (6 bases). V lost 4 bases to trimming and J lost 3 bases, with 17 bases between them. The CDR3 consists of 17 residues. Germline V gene sequence: CDR1 SGHRS, CDR2 YFSETQ. The CDR3 spells CASSPWGRRIGANVLTF. Here the CDR3 DNA reads TGCGCCAGCAGCCCCTGGGGGCGGAGAATTGGGGCCAACGTCCTGACTTTC.

This clone was observed a single time. The J gene is TRBJ2-1, the V gene TRBV14; D remains ambiguous. This CDR3 has 13 amino acids. Germline V gives CDR1 SGHDN, CDR2 FVKESK. V lost 0 bases and J lost 7, with 7 bases in between. The CDR3 coding sequence is TGTGCCAGCAGCCAAGATCCCCGTAATGAGCAGTTCTTC. It specifies CASSQDPRNEQFF.

The chain couples TRBV5-8 to TRBJ2-5, with TRBD2 matching over 13 bases. The CDR3 is 17 residues long. V dropped 4 bases and J dropped 0; count of bases not matched to a gene: 6. Germline CDR1 reads SGHTS; CDR2 reads YDEGEE. In nucleotides, the CDR3 is TGTGCCAGCAGCCGAGGACTAGCGGGAGAGTACCAAGAGACCCAGTACTTC. It encodes CASSRGLAGEYQETQYF.

V gene TRBV18 combines with J gene TRBJ1-1, with D perhaps TRBD1 (5 bases). CDR3 length: 15 residues. Trimming left V 2 bases short and J 3 bases short, with 13 bases between. Germline V gene lookup returns CDR1 KGHSH and CDR2 LQKENI. CDR3 sequence: CASSPVRGLHTEAFF. CDR3 DNA sequence: TGTGCCAGCTCACCAGTACGGGGGTTGCACACTGAAGCTTTCTTT.

The chain joins TRBV29-1 to TRBJ2-1, with TRBD2 identical over 12 bases. Germline lookup yields CDR1 SQVTM and CDR2 ANQGSEA. V dropped 7 bases and J dropped 4; count of bases not matched to a gene: 8. The CDR3 length is 15 residues. CDR3 loop: CSGGGTSGPYNEQFF. DNA of the CDR3: TGCAGCGGAGGGGGGACTAGCGGGCCTTACAATGAGCAGTTCTTC.

The rearrangement uses TRBV2 and TRBJ2-5, with TRBD2 identical over 8 bases. The trim removed 3 bases at V and 1 base at J, leaving 7 bases unmatched. The CDR3 runs to 16 residues. Germline V gene data show CDR1 as SNHLY and CDR2 as FYNNEI. The CDR3 DNA follows: TGTGCCAGCAGTGAGCGGGGGGTGTTTATCCAAGAGACCCAGTACTTC. Its protein is CASSERGVFIQETQYF.

The chain links TRBV18 to TRBJ2-4, with 7 bases fitting TRBD1. The length of the CDR3 is 14 residues. The trim removed 1 base at V and 9 bases at J, leaving 6 bases unmatched. Germline assignment: CDR1 KGHSH and CDR2 LQKENI. CDR3 DNA sequence: TGTGCCAGCTCACCACAAGGGGGCGATGGCATTCAGTACTTC. This translates into CASSPQGGDGIQYF.

V is TRBV28 and J is TRBJ2-3; D might be TRBD2 (6 bases). CDR1 and CDR2 from the germline V gene are MDHEN and SYDVKM. Deletions cut 5 bases from V and 5 bases from J, with 11 bases between. CDR3 length: 13 amino acids. In nucleotides, the CDR3 is TGTGCCAGCAGTCGGGAGTCGGGAGATACGCAGTATTTT. Its protein product is CASSRESGDTQYF. Full variable domain (outside the CDR3, taken from reference TRBV28 and TRBJ2-3): DVKVTQSSRYLVKRTGEKVFLECVQDMDHENMFWYRQDPGLGLRLIYFSYDVKMKEKGDIPEGYSVSREKKERFSLILESASTNQTSMYLCASSRESGDTQYFGPGTRLTVL.

V gene TRBV5-1 combines with J gene TRBJ2-1, with 13 bases matching TRBD2. The V segment lost 4 bases and the J segment 7 bases; nucleotides outside the gene matches: 8. CDR1 SGHRS and CDR2 YFSETQ come from the germline V gene. CDR3 size: 16 residues. CDR3 region: CASSPGTSGARNEQFF. CDR3 DNA sequence: TGCGCCAGCAGCCCCGGGACTAGCGGGGCCAGGAATGAGCAGTTCTTC.

This clone turned up a few times. The rearrangement links TRBV6-5 to TRBJ1-2; 9 positions match TRBD1. V was clipped by 6 bases and J by 0 bases; unmatched bases: 5. Germline CDR1 is MNHEY and CDR2 is SVGAGI. CDR3 length equals 15 residues. The CDR3 coding sequence is TGTGCCAGCAGATACAGGGGGCCCTCTAACTATGGCTACACCTTC. As protein: CASRYRGPSNYGYTF.

The chain couples TRBV19 to TRBJ2-1; D perhaps matches TRBD2 (6 bases). Trimming removed 6 bases at V and 7 bases at J, with 22 bases between. The CDR3 contains 16 residues. Germline loops: CDR1 LNHDA, CDR2 SQIVND (reference sequence). CDR3 loop: CASRNPQRGSRNEQFF. CDR3 bases: TGTGCCAGTAGGAATCCTCAACGGGGGTCACGGAATGAGCAGTTCTTC.

The rearrangement links TRBV5-1 to TRBJ1-1; 8 nucleotides agree with TRBD1. V gave up 3 bases and J gave up 0 bases; unmatched junction bases: 4. Germline CDR1 and CDR2: SGHRS and YFSETQ. This CDR3 has 15 amino acids. The CDR3 region is CASSSRTGLNTEAFF. CDR3 bases: TGCGCCAGCAGCTCGAGGACAGGGTTGAACACTGAAGCTTTCTTT. The variable domain in full, completed from reference TRBV5-1 and TRBJ1-1, reads KAGVTQTPRYLIKTRGQQVTLSCSPISGHRSVSWYQQTPGQGLQFLFEYFSETQRNKGNFPGRFSGRQFSNSRSEMNVSTLELGDSALYLCASSSRTGLNTEAFFGQGTRLTVV.

The CDR3 region is CASSIGTVNTEAFF. In DNA form, the CDR3 reads TGCGCCAGCAGCATCGGTACAGTGAACACTGAAGCTTTCTTT. The V call is TRBV5-1, the J call TRBJ1-1; D unresolved. Looked up from germline, CDR1 is SGHRS and CDR2 is YFSETQ. CDR3 length equals 14 residues. Trimming pared 4 bases from V and 0 bases from J, leaving 10 bases between. Based on the CDR3 plus reference TRBV5-1 and TRBJ1-1, the full variable domain is KAGVTQTPRYLIKTRGQQVTLSCSPISGHRSVSWYQQTPGQGLQFLFEYFSETQRNKGNFPGRFSGRQFSNSRSEMNVSTLELGDSALYLCASSIGTVNTEAFFGQGTRLTVV.

This chain links TRBV29-1 with TRBJ2-7, with 10 bases lining up with TRBD2. Germline CDR1 SQVTM, CDR2 ANQGSEA. Germline trimming cut 4 bases from V and 3 bases from J; bases unmatched to any gene: 9. This CDR3 has 15 residues. CDR3 amino acids: CSVGRGGTSDYEQYF. The CDR3 DNA reads TGCAGCGTTGGAAGGGGAGGGACTAGCGACTACGAGCAGTACTTC.